This T cell receptor beta chain was sequenced in a study of blood T cell repertoires in COVID-19. Sequenced by immunoSEQ multiplex PCR; TCRdb stores in-frame clones only, minus some. The sample yields about 150,000 clones, roughly 80% seen once. Germline CDR1 reads SEHNR; CDR2 reads FQNEAQ (reference sequence). The CDR3 sequence is 19 residues long. The V and J ends lost 0 bases and 3 bases respectively, with 23 bases between them. Sequenced input: peripheral blood. The rearrangement links TRBV7-9 to TRBJ1-2; D ambiguous. The source of this sequence is a woman aged 55-69 years with acute or convalescent COVID-19. The CDR3 spells CASSLASGIARISDYGYTF. DNA of the CDR3: TGTGCCAGCAGCTTAGCATCTGGCATAGCCCGGATCTCTGACTATGGCTACACCTTC.